This T cell receptor (beta chain) was retrieved from a study of cytomegalovirus exposure and HLA in healthy donors. Study results and limitations: Generally TCR sequences proved uncommon, though certain public TCRs appeared in numerous donors.

The CDR3 is made up of 12 amino acids. The germline V gene encodes CDR1 SGHTA and CDR2 FQGTGA. V was cut by 4 bases and J by 6 bases, with 6 bases left in between. PCR employed 60 Vbeta and 13 Jbeta primers. Produced via immunoSEQ multiplex PCR; TCRdb's table is partial and in-frame only. Among 120,000 or so clones listed, around 72% were seen once. On this clone: Its antigen is undetermined.

The sequencing input was PBMCs. This chain uses TRBV7-3 with TRBJ2-2; D is unresolved. This clonotype originated in a woman aged 40 to 55 in good health and CMV-seropositive. CDR3 coding DNA: TGTGCCAGCAGCTCCCTAGCCGGGGAGCTGTTTTTT. As protein: CASSSLAGELFF.